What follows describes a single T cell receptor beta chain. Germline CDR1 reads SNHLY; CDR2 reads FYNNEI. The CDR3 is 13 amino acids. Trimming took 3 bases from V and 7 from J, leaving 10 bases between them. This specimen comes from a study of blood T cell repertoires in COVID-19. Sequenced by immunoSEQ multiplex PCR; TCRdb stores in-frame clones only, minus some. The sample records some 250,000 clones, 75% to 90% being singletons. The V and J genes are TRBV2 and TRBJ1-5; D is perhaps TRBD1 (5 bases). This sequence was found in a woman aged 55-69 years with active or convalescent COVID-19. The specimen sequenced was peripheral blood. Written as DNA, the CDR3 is TGTGCCAGCAGTGACTGGGGGGAGCAGCCCCAGCATTTT. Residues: CASSDWGEQPQHF.